The 8 T cell receptor beta chains listed next were all sequenced from one sample in a study of T-cell reconstitution after alpha-beta-depleted transplantation in children. TCRbeta library preparation incorporated unique molecular identifiers. MiXCR, applied by TCRdb to the PCR reads, yields one record per CDR3 protein. The repertoire holds about 580,000 distinct CDR3 sequences, with around 27% as singletons. The material was PBMCs, obtained before TCRalphabeta/CD19-depleted stem cell transplant. These receptors were collected from a boy in the first two years of life with Wiskott-Aldrich syndrome, due to receive a stem cell transplant.

This sequence joins TRBV24-1 and TRBJ1-1; 9 nucleotides line up with TRBD1. Germline CDR1 KGHDR, CDR2 SFDVKD. V shed 7 bases, J shed 5 bases, and the junction held 4 bases outside the gene matches. The CDR3 sequence is 13 residues long. CDR3 sequence (DNA): TGTGCCACCAGAGCGACAGGGGGGACTGAAGCTTTCTTT. This encodes CATRATGGTEAFF.

To note about this clonotype: The junction shows a germline mismatch at one end, possibly a read error. The CDR3 nucleotides are TGTGCCAGCAGCTTAGGAGGCGGGAGGGACCACTTC. This codes for CASSLGGGRDHF. The J gene is TRBJ2-5, the V gene TRBV7-2; 9 nucleotides align to TRBD2. Germline values: CDR1 SGHTA, CDR2 FQGNSA. CDR3 length equals 12 residues.

This clonotype was counted a few times. This chain uses TRBV6-1 with TRBJ2-2; D perhaps matches TRBD1 (6 bases). CDR1 is MNHNS and CDR2 is SASEGT in the germline V gene. This CDR3 is built from 14 residues. V shed 4 bases and J shed 6 bases, with 12 bases lying between them. CDR3 region: CASSGLTGPGELFF. In DNA, the CDR3 is TGTGCCAGCAGTGGATTAACAGGGCCCGGGGAGCTGTTTTTT.

This clonotype showed up just a few times. The chain combines TRBV2 with TRBJ2-1; tentatively, D is TRBD1 or TRBD2 (6 bases each). Between the trimmed V and J ends, which lost 4 bases and 5 bases, there was a span of 12 bases. Per germline, CDR1 SNHLY and CDR2 FYNNEI. The CDR3 totals 14 residues. The CDR3 DNA is TGTGCCAGCAGTGCGGGGGCGAATAACAATGAGCAGTTCTTC. Protein product: CASSAGANNNEQFF.

A few counts support this clonotype. The chain is built from TRBV5-1 and TRBJ2-3; D is possibly TRBD2 (6 bases). CDR1 SGHRS and CDR2 YFSETQ come from the germline V gene. V shed 2 bases and J shed 5 bases, with 12 bases lying between them. The CDR3 totals 14 residues. CDR3 region: CASSFPGAGDTQYF. The CDR3 nucleotides read TGCGCCAGCAGCTTCCCGGGAGCGGGAGATACGCAGTATTTT.

This clonotype showed up just a few times. The chain recombines TRBV14 with TRBJ1-2; the D is unclear. Germline loops: CDR1 SGHDN, CDR2 FVKESK. This CDR3 has 16 residues. With 0 bases removed from V and 5 bases from J, the gap between germline ends came to 16 bases. Written as DNA, the CDR3 is TGTGCCAGCAGCCAAGATCCATCGGAGCTTATGTATGGCTACACCTTC. Amino acids: CASSQDPSELMYGYTF.

The sample holds a few counts of this clonotype. The rearrangement uses TRBV20-1 and TRBJ2-4; TRBD2 might be the D (5 bases). The CDR3 runs to 14 residues. With 8 bases removed from V and 1 base from J, the gap between germline ends came to 15 bases. CDR1 is DFQATT, CDR2 SNEGSKA, per germline (reference sequence). The CDR3 DNA reads as TGCAGTTCGAGCGGTGATAGGGCCAAAAACATTCAGTACTTC. It specifies CSSSGDRAKNIQYF.

This clonotype was observed a few times. The rearrangement uses TRBV20-1 and TRBJ2-5; D perhaps matches TRBD2 (6 bases). The CDR3 spans 13 residues. Germline V gene data show CDR1 as DFQATT and CDR2 as SNEGSKA (reference sequence). The germline V and J ends were trimmed by 1 base and 5 bases, with 11 bases remaining between them. The CDR3 here is CSARGGTPETQYF. Written as DNA, the CDR3 is TGCAGTGCTAGAGGCGGGACTCCGGAGACCCAGTACTTC.